What follows are 16 T cell receptor beta chains derived from one specimen sequenced in a study of blood T cell repertoires in COVID-19. TCRdb's copy holds only in-frame clones and misses some; the assay was immunoSEQ multiplex PCR. The data contain some 400,000 clones, more than 75% of them singletons. Sequences were obtained from peripheral blood. The receptors originated from a woman in her sixties or seventies with COVID-19, enrolled during active disease.

V usage is TRBV11-2 and J usage is TRBJ1-1, with a tentative D call TRBD1 (6 bases). V was pared by 2 bases and J by 4 bases, with 8 bases between. The germline CDR1 and CDR2 sequences are SGHAT and FQNNGV. The CDR3 loop spans 13 amino acids. The CDR3 nucleotides are TGTGCCAGCAGCTTAAGGGGGGGCACTGAAGCTTTCTTT. Translated, it gives CASSLRGGTEAFF. The whole variable domain, remainder taken from reference TRBV11-2 and TRBJ1-1, is EAGVAQSPRYKIIEKRQSVAFWCNPISGHATLYWYQQILGQGPKLLIQFQNNGVVDDSQLPKDRFSAERLKGVDSTLKIQPAKLEDSAVYLCASSLRGGTEAFFGQGTRLTVV.

The chain carries TRBV3-1 (or the pseudogene TRBV3-2) and TRBJ2-3, with unresolved D. Germline V gene sequence: CDR1 LGHDT, CDR2 YNNKEL (reference sequence). Trimming shortened V by 7 bases and J by 4 bases, and 6 bases separated the two germline ends. The CDR3 covers 11 residues. CDR3 nucleotide sequence: TGTGCCAGCACCCGCGCAGATACGCAGTATTTT. It is translated as CASTRADTQYF.

Only one count was recorded for this clone. This chain connects TRBV5-1 to TRBJ1-6; 9 bases line up with TRBD1. The germline CDR1 and CDR2 sequences are SGHRS and YFSETQ. After removal of 5 bases from V and 5 bases from J, the junction contained 2 bases not matched to a gene. The CDR3 runs to 14 residues. The CDR3 spells CASRGDRDNSPLHF. CDR3 sequence (DNA): TGCGCCAGCAGGGGGGACAGGGATAATTCACCCCTCCACTTT.

As to this clone: The same CDR3 can be traced to other DNA sequences in this sample. V and J are TRBV18 and TRBJ2-2; 7 bases map to TRBD1. Germline V gene sequence: CDR1 KGHSH, CDR2 LQKENI. This CDR3 spans 15 amino acids. V lost 3 bases and J lost 1; bases outside the gene matches: 2. CDR3 amino acids: CASSPGTVNTGELFF. CDR3 nucleotides: TGTGCCAGCTCACCCGGGACAGTGAACACCGGGGAGCTGTTTTTT.

The chain is built from TRBV30 and TRBJ2-3; perhaps TRBD2 as D (6 bases). V lost 4 bases to trimming and J lost 0 bases, with 20 bases between them. This CDR3 region has 17 residues. Per germline, CDR1 GTSNPN and CDR2 SVGIG (reference sequence). DNA of the CDR3: TGTGCCTGGAACCCCGGCGGGGCCACGACTAGCACAGATACGCAGTATTTT. This sequence encodes CAWNPGGATTSTDTQYF. Based on the CDR3 plus reference TRBV30 and TRBJ2-3, the full variable domain is SQTIHQWPATLVQPVGSPLSLECTVEGTSNPNLYWYRQAAGRGLQLLFYSVGIGQISSEVPQNLSASRPQDRQFILSSKKLLLSDSGFYLCAWNPGGATTSTDTQYFGPGTRLTVL.

The chain has TRBV5-8 and TRBJ2-2, with 12 bases identical to TRBD1. Per the germline V gene, CDR1 is SGHTS and CDR2 is YDEGEE. The CDR3 totals 16 residues. V shed 6 bases and J 2 bases; nucleotides not matched to a gene: 5. The CDR3 protein is CASNKGTGGNTGELFF. CDR3 DNA sequence: TGTGCCAGCAACAAAGGGACAGGGGGCAACACCGGGGAGCTGTTTTTT.

This clone was found a few times. The rearrangement uses TRBV5-8 and TRBJ1-3; no clear D. The CDR3 sequence is 17 residues long. Trimming stripped 4 bases from V and 2 bases from J, with 19 bases between. Per the germline V gene, CDR1 is SGHTS and CDR2 is YDEGEE. DNA for the CDR3: TGTGCCAGCAGCCTGAGTTGGACGGGGAGCGCTGGAAACACCATATATTTT. This encodes CASSLSWTGSAGNTIYF.

This chain joins TRBV10-2 and TRBJ1-2, with 7 positions matching TRBD1. The CDR3 loop spans 14 amino acids. The germline V gene encodes CDR1 WSHSY and CDR2 SAAADI. The junction had 8 bases not matched to a gene; V was cut back by 6 bases and J by 4 bases. CDR3 amino acids: CASRPRQGAYGYTF. The CDR3 nucleotides are TGCGCCAGCAGGCCGAGACAGGGAGCCTATGGCTACACCTTC.

The V and J genes are TRBV7-9 and TRBJ1-6; 8 positions agree with TRBD1. This CDR3 comprises 16 residues. V gave up 1 base and J gave up 7 bases; unmatched junction bases: 6. Germline CDR1 reads SEHNR; CDR2 reads FQNEAQ (reference sequence). CDR3 loop: CASSLDGQGRNSPLHF. CDR3 nucleotide sequence: TGTGCCAGCAGCTTAGATGGACAGGGTCGGAATTCACCCCTCCACTTT.

This clone was seen only a few times. The chain couples TRBV7-2 to TRBJ1-4; possibly TRBD1 for D (5 bases). The germline gives CDR1 SGHTA, CDR2 FQGNSA. CDR3 size: 14 residues. The germline V and J ends were trimmed by 7 bases and 5 bases, with 14 bases remaining between them. The CDR3 sequence: CASTPRAGNEKLFF. CDR3 DNA: TGTGCCAGCACCCCCAGGGCTGGAAATGAAAAACTGTTTTTT.

The chain couples TRBV7-8 to TRBJ1-1, with D hard to call. Germline loops: CDR1 SGHVS, CDR2 FQNEAQ. Trimming pared 2 bases from V and 3 bases from J, leaving 13 bases between. There are 15 residues in the CDR3. The CDR3 region has the DNA TGTGCCAGCAGCTTATTGGGAGAACCGTACACTGAAGCTTTCTTT. Its protein product is CASSLLGEPYTEAFF.

The chain carries TRBV5-8 and TRBJ1-1; 10 nucleotides align to TRBD1. The CDR3 is 18 residues long. Germline CDR1 and CDR2: SGHTS and YDEGEE. V shed 4 bases, J shed 1 base, and the junction held 13 bases outside the gene matches. The CDR3 loop is CASSPGKRTGGRNTEAFF. Written as DNA, the CDR3 is TGTGCCAGCAGCCCCGGAAAGAGGACAGGGGGTAGGAACACTGAAGCTTTCTTT. Together with reference TRBV5-8 and TRBJ1-1, the CDR3 gives the full variable domain: EAGVTQSPTHLIKTRGQQATLRCSPISGHTSVYWYQQALGLGLQFLLWYDEGEERNRGNFPPRFSGRQFPNYSSELNVNALELEDSALYLCASSPGKRTGGRNTEAFFGQGTRLTVV.

The rearrangement joins TRBV5-1 to TRBJ1-6, with unresolved D. V lost 4 bases and J lost 10, with 15 bases in between. Germline V CDR1 and CDR2: SGHRS, YFSETQ. CDR3 length equals 14 residues. This CDR3 reads CASSPGINGSPLHF. The CDR3, as DNA: TGCGCCAGCAGCCCCGGGATTAACGGATCACCCCTCCACTTT.

This clone was detected only a few times. The chain couples TRBV10-3 to TRBJ2-5; the match to TRBD2 covers 7 bases. Germline lookup yields CDR1 ENHRY and CDR2 SYGVKD. CDR3 size: 13 residues. V gave up 8 bases and J gave up 5 bases; unmatched junction bases: 8. The CDR3 bases are TGTGCCATCGCGGGGGTGGGAATGGAGACCCAGTACTTC. It codes for CAIAGVGMETQYF.

This clone was seen only a few times. J is TRBJ2-7 and V is TRBV6-1, with 10 bases identical to TRBD2. Looked up from germline, CDR1 is MNHNS and CDR2 is SASEGT. Trimming cost V 3 bases and J 3 bases; bases outside gene matches: 8. The CDR3 spans 16 residues. CDR3 bases: TGTGCCAGCAGTGACGGTAGCGGGGGGACAAACTACGAGCAGTACTTC. Amino acid sequence: CASSDGSGGTNYEQYF.

The rearrangement links TRBV10-1 to TRBJ2-1; the match to TRBD2 covers 8 bases. Per germline, CDR1 WNHNN and CDR2 SYGVQD (reference sequence). V lost 4 bases to trimming and J lost 5 bases; unmatched junction nucleotides: 10. The CDR3 totals 16 residues. The CDR3 DNA follows: TGCGCCAGCAGTGCAACCCCAACTAGCGGCCACAATGAGCAGTTCTTC. Protein product: CASSATPTSGHNEQFF.